This entry lists 15 T cell receptor beta chains sequenced from one sample in a study of T cell changes during pregnancy in multiple sclerosis. Assay used: immunoSEQ multiplex PCR; TCRdb lists only in-frame clones, some missing. The table includes tens of thousands of clones, around 90% detected once. Here the sequenced sample was CD4+ T cells from peripheral blood mononuclear cells, taken in the second trimester of pregnancy. Source of these receptors: a female donor with multiple sclerosis, enrolled in a pregnancy study.

Worth noting for this clone: This specimen includes other DNA sequences encoding the same CDR3. The J gene is TRBJ2-2, the V gene TRBV7-3; D is possibly TRBD1 (5 bases). V lost 0 bases and J 5 bases, leaving 7 bases between the germline ends. CDR3 size: 14 residues. Germline lookup yields CDR1 SGHTA and CDR2 FQGTGA. CDR3: CASSLTSGTGELFF. DNA for the CDR3: TGTGCCAGCAGCTTAACATCAGGGACCGGGGAGCTGTTTTTT.

The gene calls are TRBV27 and TRBJ1-1, with a weak D call TRBD1 (6 bases). Germline V gives CDR1 MNHEY, CDR2 SMNVEV (reference sequence). This CDR3 is built from 16 residues. V dropped 4 bases and J dropped 1 base, with 16 bases sitting between them. The CDR3, as DNA: TGTGCCAGCAGTTCCTCCTACAGGGTTGAGAACACTGAAGCTTTCTTT. Its protein is CASSSSYRVENTEAFF.

The V gene is TRBV11-3, the J gene TRBJ2-1; TRBD2 matches at 9 bases. This CDR3 has 15 residues. V dropped 1 base and J dropped 6; count of bases not matched to a gene: 4. CDR1 and CDR2 from the germline V gene are SGHNT and YENEEA. The chain's CDR3 is CASSLGGTSFNEQFF. The CDR3 nucleotides read TGTGCCAGCAGCTTAGGAGGGACTAGCTTCAATGAGCAGTTCTTC.

The CDR3 spells CASSSTGYGYTF. The CDR3 DNA follows: TGCGCCAGCAGCTCGACAGGATATGGCTACACCTTC. The rearrangement joins TRBV5-1 to TRBJ1-2; tentative D call: TRBD1 (6 bases). Looked up from germline, CDR1 is SGHRS and CDR2 is YFSETQ. The CDR3 spans 12 residues. Between the trimmed V and J ends, which lost 3 bases and 5 bases, there was a span of 8 bases.

J is TRBJ2-4 and V is TRBV28, with a possible D match to TRBD1 (5 bases). From germline, CDR1 is MDHEN and CDR2 SYDVKM. The length of the CDR3 is 18 residues. The ends were cut back, 5 bases at V and 1 base at J, with 21 bases in the middle. The CDR3 DNA follows: TGTGCCAGCAGTCCAAATTGGGGCGGCGGCAGGGCCAAAAACATTCAGTACTTC. This encodes CASSPNWGGGRAKNIQYF.

The chain uses TRBV2 and TRBJ1-1; D perhaps matches TRBD1 (6 bases). The CDR3 has 13 residues. Germline assignment: CDR1 SNHLY and CDR2 FYNNEI. V was clipped by 8 bases and J by 1 base, with 11 bases between them. DNA of the CDR3: TGTGCCAGCGTAAAGGGGGAGAACACTGAAGCTTTCTTT. Translated, it gives CASVKGENTEAFF.

The rearrangement uses TRBV2 and TRBJ1-4, with no clear D. V shed 5 bases and J shed 0 bases, with 16 bases lying between them. This CDR3 has 17 residues. Germline loops: CDR1 SNHLY, CDR2 FYNNEI. CDR3 nucleotide sequence: TGTGCCAGCAGTTTTGGGTTAGCGGTGGCAACTAATGAAAAACTGTTTTTT. It codes for CASSFGLAVATNEKLFF.

The table lists this clone with a count of one. The rearrangement joins TRBV19 to TRBJ1-5, with D tentatively TRBD1 (5 bases). The germline V gene encodes CDR1 LNHDA and CDR2 SQIVND (reference sequence). V was pared by 1 base and J by 6 bases, with 13 bases between. The CDR3 has 15 amino acids. CDR3: CASSIGGGGRQPQHF. The CDR3, as DNA: TGTGCCAGTAGTATAGGGGGCGGGGGTCGTCAGCCCCAGCATTTT. The full variable domain, in which reference TRBV19 and TRBJ1-5 provide the parts outside the CDR3, is DGGITQSPKYLFRKEGQNVTLSCEQNLNHDAMYWYRQDPGQGLRLIYYSQIVNDFQKGDIAEGYSVSREKKESFPLTVTSAQKNPTAFYLCASSIGGGGRQPQHFGDGTRLSIL.

The rearrangement uses TRBV19 and TRBJ2-5; D perhaps matches TRBD1 (6 bases). The germline V and J ends were trimmed by 6 bases and 5 bases, with 13 bases remaining between them. The CDR3 loop spans 13 amino acids. From germline, CDR1 is LNHDA and CDR2 SQIVND (reference sequence). CDR3 sequence reads: CASSLRGWETQYF. The CDR3 nucleotides read TGTGCCAGTAGCCTCAGGGGCTGGGAGACCCAGTACTTC.

CDR3: CASSSGLWGEQYF. The CDR3 DNA reads as TGTGCCAGCAGTTCGGGACTTTGGGGAGAGCAGTACTTC. V and J are TRBV27 and TRBJ2-7, with D tentatively TRBD2 (6 bases). The V gene's germline CDR1 is MNHEY and CDR2 SMNVEV (reference sequence). V was shortened by 4 bases and J by 7 bases, with 14 bases between the two germline ends. The CDR3 extends over 13 amino acids.

This clone was counted once. The chain couples TRBV19 to TRBJ2-7, with a weak D call TRBD2 (6 bases). Germline CDR1 is LNHDA and CDR2 is SQIVND (reference sequence). The CDR3 totals 15 residues. With 2 bases removed from V and 0 bases from J, the gap between germline ends came to 11 bases. CDR3: CASSITTGSSYEQYF. Written as DNA, the CDR3 is TGTGCCAGTAGTATAACGACCGGGAGCTCCTACGAGCAGTACTTC.

V and J are TRBV25-1 and TRBJ2-5; 11 positions match TRBD2. The CDR3 covers 15 residues. After removal of 2 bases from V and 3 bases from J, the junction contained 2 bases not matched to a gene. CDR1 is MGHDK and CDR2 is SYGVNS in the germline V gene. CDR3 DNA: TGTGCCAGCAGTGAAGGGACTAGCGGTAAAGAGACCCAGTACTTC. Translated: CASSEGTSGKETQYF.

The J gene is TRBJ2-3, the V gene TRBV25-1; tentatively, D is TRBD2 (6 bases). Germline V CDR1 and CDR2: MGHDK, SYGVNS. The CDR3 sequence is 15 residues long. Trimming left V 3 bases short and J 3 bases short, with 13 bases between. The CDR3 here is CASSEGGAGTDTQYF. The CDR3 nucleotides read TGTGCCAGCAGTGAGGGGGGAGCAGGAACAGATACGCAGTATTTT. Together with reference TRBV25-1 and TRBJ2-3, the CDR3 gives the full variable domain: EADIYQTPRYLVIGTGKKITLECSQTMGHDKMYWYQQDPGMELHLIHYSYGVNSTEKGDLSSESTVSRIRTEHFPLTLESARPSHTSQYLCASSEGGAGTDTQYFGPGTRLTVL.

This clone was seen a single time. V gene TRBV19 combines with J gene TRBJ1-3; TRBD1 matches 8 bases. The CDR3 totals 16 residues. V was pared by 5 bases and J by 0 bases, with 6 bases of the junction left unmatched. CDR1 is LNHDA, CDR2 SQIVND, per germline (reference sequence). CDR3 loop: CASSVTGADSGNTIYF. In nucleotides, the CDR3 is TGTGCCAGTAGTGTGACAGGGGCTGACTCTGGAAACACCATATATTTT.

This clone has more than one count but fewer than ten. This rearrangement joins TRBV21-1 to TRBJ1-2. TRBV21-1 is tagged as a pseudogene. The CDR3 totals 16 residues. CDR3 loop: CASSKAWLVGGYGYTF. The CDR3 DNA reads TGTGCCAGCAGCAAAGCGTGGTTGGTGGGGGGGTATGGCTACACCTTC.